Listed below are T cell receptor beta chains from one sample, sequenced in a study of cytomegalovirus exposure and HLA in healthy donors. The protocol was immunoSEQ multiplex PCR, while the TCRdb copy is restricted to in-frame clones and leaves out a portion. There are 180,000 or so clones in the sample; roughly 80% occur only once, and 7.7% lies in the top ten. Sample: PBMCs. The source is a woman aged 40-49 years in good health and CMV-seropositive. The CDR3 runs from the conserved cysteine through the conserved F or W. D genes are given only for firm matches. Size values are once, few and many counts, or a class for expanded clones, and some rows have none.

TRBJ2-5 | NA | 16 | TRBV7-2 | NA | TGTGCCAGCAGCCCCACCGGCGGGATCGGCCAAGAGACCCAGTACTTC | CASSPTGGIGQETQYF
TRBJ1-2 | few | 13 | TRBV30 | NA | TGTGCCTGGAGTGTACAGGGTCGGGATGGCTACACCTTC | CAWSVQGRDGYTF
TRBJ2-4 | NA | 15 | TRBV19 | TRBD1 | TGTGCCAGTAGCACCGTAGGACAGGGCAAAAACATTCAGTACTTC | CASSTVGQGKNIQYF
TRBJ2-7 | once | 15 | TRBV6-1 | NA | TGTGCCAGCGGAAACCGGGACAAGGGCATCTACGAGCAGTACTTC | CASGNRDKGIYEQYF
TRBJ1-4 | NA | 15 | TRBV28 | TRBD1 | TGTGCCAGCAGCCCTGGGGGACAGCAGGATGAAAAACTGTTTTTT | CASSPGGQQDEKLFF
TRBJ2-7 | NA | 18 | TRBV7-9 | NA | TGTGCCAGCAGCTTTCGCGGGACACCCGAGCGGGAATTCTACGAGCAGTACTTC | CASSFRGTPEREFYEQYF
TRBJ2-7 | NA | 14 | TRBV19 | NA | TGTGCCAGTAGTATACGGGGTGGAGACCACGAGCAGTACTTC | CASSIRGGDHEQYF
TRBJ1-5 | NA | 18 | TRBV19 | TRBD1 | TGTGCCAGTAGTATGAGAGTACCGAGACAGGGGGCCGGCCAGCCCCAGCATTTT | CASSMRVPRQGAGQPQHF
TRBJ1-3 | NA | 11 | TRBV28 | NA | TGTAGAACCGGTTCAAGAAACACCATATATTTT | CRTGSRNTIYF
TRBJ1-2 | NA | 13 | TRBV2 | TRBD1 | TGTGCCAGCAGTGAGGGACAGTACTATGGCTACACCTTC | CASSEGQYYGYTF
TRBJ2-7 | NA | 17 | TRBV6-1 | TRBD1 | TGTGCCAGCAGTGAAATGAGTTTGGGACAGGGTATCGGCGAGCAGTACTTC | CASSEMSLGQGIGEQYF
TRBJ2-3 | NA | 18 | TRBV7-2 | TRBD2 | TGTGCCAGCAGCTTAGTAGTTTTTGGCGGGAGAGTCTTTGATACGCAGTATTTT | CASSLVVFGGRVFDTQYF
TRBJ1-5 | few | 15 | TRBV7-2 | NA | TGTGCCAGCAGCATCCACCCGGGGGGCGGGCAGCCCCAGCATTTT | CASSIHPGGGQPQHF
TRBJ2-4 | NA | 14 | TRBV14 | TRBD2 | TGTGCCAGCAGCCGGGGGGGGAGTGGGAACATTCAGTACTTC | CASSRGGSGNIQYF
TRBJ2-3 | NA | 15 | TRBV28 | TRBD2 | TGTGCCAGCAGTCCGGGGGGACCTAGCACAGATACGCAGTATTTT | CASSPGGPSTDTQYF
TRBJ2-1 | NA | 11 | TRBV10-3 | NA | TGTGCGATCAGGTCAGACTATGAGCAGTTCTTC | CAIRSDYEQFF
TRBJ1-3 | NA | 15 | TRBV28 | NA | TGTGCCAGCAGTTTAAATCGGGGCTCTGGAAACACCATATATTTT | CASSLNRGSGNTIYF
TRBJ1-4 | NA | 15 | TRBV29-1 | TRBD1 | TGCAGCGTTGTGGCGGTACAGGGGGGGAATGAAAAACTGTTTTTT | CSVVAVQGGNEKLFF